Listed below are T cell receptor beta chains from one sample, sequenced in a study of blood T cell repertoires in COVID-19. Only in-frame clones appear in the TCRdb table, and some are missing; sequencing was by immunoSEQ multiplex PCR. The sample holds 250,000 to 300,000 clones, roughly 90% seen once. Input material: PBMCs or T cells enriched from blood (not recorded which). Source of these receptors: a middle-aged woman with acute COVID-19. Both conserved end residues are part of each CDR3. The D gene is left open where the match is weak.

V gene	J gene	D gene	CDR3 protein	CDR3 DNA
TRBV9	TRBJ1-1	TRBD1	CASSVVSGQAAEAFF	TGTGCCAGCAGCGTCGTCTCCGGACAGGCGGCTGAAGCTTTCTTT
TRBV27	TRBJ2-1	TRBD2	CASSFLRGGNSYNEQFF	TGTGCCAGCAGTTTCCTGCGGGGGGGTAACTCCTACAATGAGCAGTTCTTC
TRBV4-3	TRBJ2-1	TRBD2	CASSPGGLAGGDEQFF	TGCGCCAGCAGCCCGGGCGGACTAGCGGGGGGGGATGAGCAGTTCTTC
TRBV11-2	TRBJ2-7	.	CASSLESRVQYF	TGTGCCAGCAGCTTAGAGTCTCGCGTGCAGTACTTC
TRBV30	TRBJ1-3	.	CAWSAGSGLGNTIYF	TGTGCCTGGAGTGCCGGCTCGGGTCTAGGAAACACCATATATTTT
TRBV24-1	TRBJ2-2	.	CATSVSSGELFF	TGTGCCACCAGTGTGTCTTCCGGGGAGCTGTTTTTT
TRBV9	TRBJ2-2	.	CASSVVDSGGTGELFF	TGTGCCAGCAGCGTAGTGGATAGCGGTGGCACCGGGGAGCTGTTTTTT
TRBV11-3	TRBJ2-1	TRBD1	CASSSRQGWLNEQFF	TGTGCCAGCAGCTCCCGACAGGGCTGGCTCAATGAGCAGTTCTTC
TRBV24-1	TRBJ1-5	TRBD1	CATSDTRDSPNQPQHF	TGTGCCACCAGTGACACCCGGGACAGTCCGAATCAGCCCCAGCATTTT
TRBV4-1	TRBJ1-4	TRBD1	CASSQAVAGGRINEKLFF	TGCGCCAGCAGCCAAGCGGTGGCAGGGGGTAGGATAAATGAAAAACTGTTTTTT
TRBV5-1	TRBJ2-5	TRBD1	CASSLDGTGGKETQYF	TGCGCCAGCAGCTTGGACGGGACAGGGGGCAAAGAGACCCAGTACTTC
TRBV6-1	TRBJ1-2	TRBD1	CASSEALAGGGYGYTF	TGTGCCAGCAGTGAAGCGCTGGCAGGGGGCGGCTATGGCTACACCTTC
TRBV7-2	TRBJ2-1	TRBD2	CASSSASGAYNEQFF	TGTGCCAGCAGCTCTGCTAGCGGAGCTTACAATGAGCAGTTCTTC
TRBV5-6	TRBJ2-1	.	CASSLASQGWGEQFF	TGTGCCAGCAGCTTGGCATCCCAGGGCTGGGGTGAGCAGTTCTTC
TRBV27	TRBJ2-2	TRBD1	CGTRGQATLNTGELFF	TGTGGCACGCGGGGACAGGCGACGCTCAACACCGGGGAGCTGTTTTTT
TRBV19	TRBJ2-1	.	CASSIEDFYNEQFF	TGTGCCAGTAGTATAGAGGACTTTTACAATGAGCAGTTCTTC
TRBV6-5	TRBJ1-5	.	CASSQGQNQPQHF	TGTGCCAGCAGCCAGGGTCAGAATCAGCCCCAGCATTTT
TRBV5-1	TRBJ1-2	.	CASSLEGNGYTF	TGCGCCAGCAGCCTTGAGGGTAATGGCTACACCTTC
TRBV6-5	TRBJ2-7	TRBD1	CASNPLKGQAREQYF	TGTGCCAGCAACCCTCTGAAGGGACAGGCCCGCGAGCAGTACTTC
TRBV12-3/TRBV12-4	TRBJ1-6	.	CASNLQSFSPLHF	TGTGCCAGCAATCTCCAAAGCTTTTCACCCCTCCACTTT